This T cell receptor (beta chain) was sequenced for a study of T cell responses to AZD1222 COVID-19 vaccine. The length of the CDR3 is 15 residues. The V end lost 9 bases, the J end lost 1 base, and 19 bases lay between the germline ends. Germline CDR1 reads MNHEY; CDR2 reads SVGAGI. TCRdb keeps only in-frame clones here, not all; method: immunoSEQ multiplex PCR. The sample includes some 170,000 clones, about 91% of them seen just once. The receptor was isolated from an adult in good health. The rearrangement links TRBV6-5 to TRBJ2-7; D is undetermined. The input for sequencing was peripheral blood, taken on day 0 of MenACWY control vaccination. The CDR3 region has the DNA TGTGCCAGTTCCGCTCTTTTCGCCAGGTCCTACGAGCAGTACTTC. Its translation: CASSALFARSYEQYF.